This entry features one TCR beta chain sequence. Its matching antigen is unknown. An overlapping HIV-1 Gag peptide pool stimulated these cells at 0.95 to 1 ug/peptide/mL. CD40L/CD69 double-negative CD45RO-high memory CD4+ T cells were collected. These data are taken from a study of persistence of HIV-infected CD4 T cells. Sequencing used immunoSEQ version 4 in survey mode. Genomic DNA was diluted to 9 to 10 ng/uL, up to roughly 1 ug per sample. The assay was immunoSEQ multiplex PCR, and TCRdb's table has in-frame clones only and misses some. This table has some 37,000 clones, 75% to 90% appearing once. Germline-derived CDR1 and CDR2 are SGHRS and YFSETQ. Trimming took 0 bases from V and 0 from J, leaving 13 bases between them. This CDR3 spans 18 amino acids.

This sequence originates from an adult with HIV. The donor label of this sample is uncertain. The specimen was cultured CD4+ T cells from PBMCs, collected from a patient who received antiretroviral therapy. The gene calls are TRBV5-1 and TRBJ2-6, with D possibly matching TRBD1 (6 bases). The CDR3 region is CASSLAGTTYSGANVLTF. Here the CDR3 DNA reads TGCGCCAGCAGCTTGGCAGGGACAACCTACTCTGGGGCCAACGTCCTGACTTTC.